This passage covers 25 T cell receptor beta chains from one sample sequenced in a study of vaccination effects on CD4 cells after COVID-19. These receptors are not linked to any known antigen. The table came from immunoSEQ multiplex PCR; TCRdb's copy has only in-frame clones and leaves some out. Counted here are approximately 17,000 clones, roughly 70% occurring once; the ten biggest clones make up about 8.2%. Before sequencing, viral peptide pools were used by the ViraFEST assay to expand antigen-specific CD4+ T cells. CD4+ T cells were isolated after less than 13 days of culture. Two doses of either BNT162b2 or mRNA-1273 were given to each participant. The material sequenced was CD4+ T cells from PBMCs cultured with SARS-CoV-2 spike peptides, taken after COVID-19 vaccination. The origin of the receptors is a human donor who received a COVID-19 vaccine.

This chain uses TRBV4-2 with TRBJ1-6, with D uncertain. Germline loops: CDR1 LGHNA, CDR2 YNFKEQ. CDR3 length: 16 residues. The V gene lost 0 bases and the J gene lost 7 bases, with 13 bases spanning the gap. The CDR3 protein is CASSQDPAVGNSPLHF. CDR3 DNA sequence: TGTGCCAGCAGCCAAGATCCGGCAGTTGGGAATTCACCCCTCCACTTT.

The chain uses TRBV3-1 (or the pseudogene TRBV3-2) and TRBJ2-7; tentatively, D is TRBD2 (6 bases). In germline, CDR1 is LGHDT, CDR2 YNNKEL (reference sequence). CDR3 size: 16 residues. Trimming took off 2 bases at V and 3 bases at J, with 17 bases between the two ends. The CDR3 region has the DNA TGTGCCAGCAGCCAATTTCGGGAGTACAGTTTCTACGAGCAGTACTTC. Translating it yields CASSQFREYSFYEQYF.

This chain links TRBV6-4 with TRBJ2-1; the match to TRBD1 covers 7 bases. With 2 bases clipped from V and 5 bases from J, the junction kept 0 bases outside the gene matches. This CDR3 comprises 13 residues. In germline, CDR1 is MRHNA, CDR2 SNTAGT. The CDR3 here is CASSDRGHNEQFF. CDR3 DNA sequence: TGTGCCAGCAGTGACAGGGGGCACAATGAGCAGTTCTTC.

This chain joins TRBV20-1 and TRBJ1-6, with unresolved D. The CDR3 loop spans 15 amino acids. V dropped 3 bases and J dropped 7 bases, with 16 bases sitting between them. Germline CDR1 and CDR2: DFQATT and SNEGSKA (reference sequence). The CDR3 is CSASIGRSGNSPLHF. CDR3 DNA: TGCAGTGCTAGTATTGGGAGAAGCGGCAATTCACCCCTCCACTTT.

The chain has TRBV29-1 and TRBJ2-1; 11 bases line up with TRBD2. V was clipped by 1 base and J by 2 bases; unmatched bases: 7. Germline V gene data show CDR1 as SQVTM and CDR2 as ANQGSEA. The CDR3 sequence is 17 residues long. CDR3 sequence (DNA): TGCAGCGTTGAAGGGTCTAGCGGGGGGCTACCCTACAATGAGCAGTTCTTC. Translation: CSVEGSSGGLPYNEQFF.

The CDR3 is CASSLEDVGNYGYTF. The CDR3 DNA is TGTGCCAGCAGCTTAGAAGATGTAGGGAACTATGGCTACACCTTC. The gene calls are TRBV7-2 and TRBJ1-2; no reliable D call. V gave up 1 base and J gave up 2 bases, with 11 bases separating them. The CDR3 contains 15 residues. Germline loops: CDR1 SGHTA, CDR2 FQGNSA.

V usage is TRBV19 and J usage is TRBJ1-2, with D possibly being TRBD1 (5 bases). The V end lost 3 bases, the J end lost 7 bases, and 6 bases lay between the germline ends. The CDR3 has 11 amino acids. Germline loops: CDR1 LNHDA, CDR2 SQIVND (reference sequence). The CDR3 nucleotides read TGTGCCAGTAGTATCGGGGGTGGCTACACCTTC. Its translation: CASSIGGGYTF. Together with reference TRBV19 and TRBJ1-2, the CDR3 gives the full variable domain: DGGITQSPKYLFRKEGQNVTLSCEQNLNHDAMYWYRQDPGQGLRLIYYSQIVNDFQKGDIAEGYSVSREKKESFPLTVTSAQKNPTAFYLCASSIGGGYTFGSGTRLTVV.

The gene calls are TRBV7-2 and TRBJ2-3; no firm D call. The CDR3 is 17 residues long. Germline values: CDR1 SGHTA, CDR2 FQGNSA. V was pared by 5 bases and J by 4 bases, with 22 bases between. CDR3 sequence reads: CASSRQLWTIGADTQYF. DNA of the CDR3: TGTGCCAGCAGCCGTCAGTTGTGGACGATTGGGGCAGATACGCAGTATTTT.

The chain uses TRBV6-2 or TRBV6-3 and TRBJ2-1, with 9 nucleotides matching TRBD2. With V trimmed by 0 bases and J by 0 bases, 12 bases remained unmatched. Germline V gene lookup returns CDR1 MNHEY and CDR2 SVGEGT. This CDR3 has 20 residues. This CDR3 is CASSYSRASGVLSSYNEQFF. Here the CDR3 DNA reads TGTGCCAGCAGTTACTCGAGGGCTAGCGGGGTCCTAAGCTCCTACAATGAGCAGTTCTTC.

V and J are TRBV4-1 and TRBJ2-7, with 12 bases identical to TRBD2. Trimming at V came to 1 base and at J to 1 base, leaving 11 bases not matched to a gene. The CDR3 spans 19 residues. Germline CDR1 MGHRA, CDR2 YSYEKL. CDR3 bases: TGCGCCAGCAGCCAAGGAGTGGGACTAGCGGGTCTTATTTCCTACGAGCAGTACTTC. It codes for CASSQGVGLAGLISYEQYF.

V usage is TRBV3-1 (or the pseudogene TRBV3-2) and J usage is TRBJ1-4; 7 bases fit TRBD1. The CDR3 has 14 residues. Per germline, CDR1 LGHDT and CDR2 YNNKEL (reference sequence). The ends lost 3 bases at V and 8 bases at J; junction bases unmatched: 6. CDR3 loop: CASSHTGVGEKLFF. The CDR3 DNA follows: TGTGCCAGCAGCCACACAGGGGTAGGGGAAAAACTGTTTTTT.

The CDR3 DNA follows: TGTGCCATCGGGGACGGAGGTGAACCGAATCAGCCCCAGCATTTT. Translation gives CAIGDGGEPNQPQHF. The rearrangement joins TRBV7-9 to TRBJ1-5; D might be TRBD1 (5 bases). Deletions cut 10 bases from V and 4 bases from J, with 20 bases between. CDR3 length: 15 amino acids. The germline gives CDR1 SEHNR, CDR2 FQNEAQ (reference sequence).

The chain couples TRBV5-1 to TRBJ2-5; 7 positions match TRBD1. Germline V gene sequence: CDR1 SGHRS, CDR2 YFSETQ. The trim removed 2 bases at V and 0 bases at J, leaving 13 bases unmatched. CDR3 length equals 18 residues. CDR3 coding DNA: TGCGCCAGCAGCTTTCGATTTTCTACAGGGGAGTACCAAGAGACCCAGTACTTC. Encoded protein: CASSFRFSTGEYQETQYF.

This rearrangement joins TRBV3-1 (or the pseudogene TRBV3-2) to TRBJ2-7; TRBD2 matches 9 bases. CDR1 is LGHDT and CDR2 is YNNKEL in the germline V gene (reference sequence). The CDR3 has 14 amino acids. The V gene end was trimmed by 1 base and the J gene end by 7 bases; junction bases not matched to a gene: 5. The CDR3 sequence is CASSQVSGSREQYF. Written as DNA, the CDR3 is TGTGCCAGCAGCCAAGTTAGCGGGAGTCGGGAGCAGTACTTC.

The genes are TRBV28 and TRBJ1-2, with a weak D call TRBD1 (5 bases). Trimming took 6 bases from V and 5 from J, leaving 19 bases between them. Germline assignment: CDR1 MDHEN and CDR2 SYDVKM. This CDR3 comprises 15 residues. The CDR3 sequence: CASSPSSRGVYGYTF. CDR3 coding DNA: TGTGCCAGCAGCCCCTCCTCGCGGGGGGTATATGGCTACACCTTC.

CDR3 residues: CASSEASRVRNEQYF. CDR3 bases: TGTGCCAGCAGTGAAGCGAGCAGGGTGAGAAACGAGCAGTACTTC. The chain has TRBV6-1 and TRBJ2-7, with a tentative D call TRBD1 (5 bases). V dropped 0 bases and J dropped 5 bases, with 14 bases sitting between them. CDR1 is MNHNS and CDR2 is SASEGT in the germline V gene. This CDR3 is 15 amino acids long.

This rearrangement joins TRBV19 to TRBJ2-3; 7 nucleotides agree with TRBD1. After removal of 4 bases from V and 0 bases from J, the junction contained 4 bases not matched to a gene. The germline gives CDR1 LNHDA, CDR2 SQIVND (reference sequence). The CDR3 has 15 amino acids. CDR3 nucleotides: TGTGCCAGTAGTACTCGACAGGGAAGCACAGATACGCAGTATTTT. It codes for CASSTRQGSTDTQYF.

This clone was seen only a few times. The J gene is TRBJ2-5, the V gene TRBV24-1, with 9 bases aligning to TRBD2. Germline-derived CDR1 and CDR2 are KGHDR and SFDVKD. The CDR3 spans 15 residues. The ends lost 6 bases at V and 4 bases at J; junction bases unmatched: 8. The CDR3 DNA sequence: TGTGCCACCAGTTATAGCGGGAGAGGTAGAGAGACCCAGTACTTC. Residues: CATSYSGRGRETQYF.

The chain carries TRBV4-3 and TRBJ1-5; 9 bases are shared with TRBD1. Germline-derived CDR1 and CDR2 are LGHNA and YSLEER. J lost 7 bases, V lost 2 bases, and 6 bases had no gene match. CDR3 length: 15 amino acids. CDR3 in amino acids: CASSQRQGGRQPQHF. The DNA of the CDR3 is TGCGCCAGCAGCCAACGACAGGGGGGCCGGCAGCCCCAGCATTTT.

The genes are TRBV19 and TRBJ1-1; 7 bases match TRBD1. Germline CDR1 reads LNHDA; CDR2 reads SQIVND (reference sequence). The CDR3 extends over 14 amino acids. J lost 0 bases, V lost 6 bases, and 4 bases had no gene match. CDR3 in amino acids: CASRKGTVNTEAFF. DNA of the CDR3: TGTGCCAGTAGAAAGGGGACAGTGAACACTGAAGCTTTCTTT.

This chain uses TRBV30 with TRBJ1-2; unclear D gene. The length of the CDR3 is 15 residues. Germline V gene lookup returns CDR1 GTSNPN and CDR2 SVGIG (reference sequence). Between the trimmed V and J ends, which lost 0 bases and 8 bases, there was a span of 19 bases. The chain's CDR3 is CAWSVPVGRVSGYTF. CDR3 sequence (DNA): TGTGCCTGGAGTGTACCGGTCGGGCGGGTAAGCGGCTACACCTTC.

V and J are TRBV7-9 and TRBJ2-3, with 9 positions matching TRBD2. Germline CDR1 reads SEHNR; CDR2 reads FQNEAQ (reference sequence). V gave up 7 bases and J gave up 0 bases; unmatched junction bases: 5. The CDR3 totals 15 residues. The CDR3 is CASIRLAESTDTQYF. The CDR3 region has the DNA TGTGCCAGCATCCGACTAGCGGAGAGCACAGATACGCAGTATTTT.

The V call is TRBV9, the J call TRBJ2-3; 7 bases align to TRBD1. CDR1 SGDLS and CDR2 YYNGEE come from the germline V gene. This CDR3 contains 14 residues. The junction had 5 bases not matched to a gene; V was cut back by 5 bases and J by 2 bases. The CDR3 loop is CASRRTGTTDTQYF. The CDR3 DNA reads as TGTGCCAGCAGACGGACAGGCACCACAGATACGCAGTATTTT.

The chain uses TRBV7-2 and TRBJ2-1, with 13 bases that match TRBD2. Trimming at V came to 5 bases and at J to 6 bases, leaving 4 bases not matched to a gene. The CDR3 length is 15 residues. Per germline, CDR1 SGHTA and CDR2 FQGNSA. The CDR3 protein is CASSPRTSGSNEQFF. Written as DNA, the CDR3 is TGTGCCAGCAGCCCTCGGACTAGCGGGAGCAATGAGCAGTTCTTC.

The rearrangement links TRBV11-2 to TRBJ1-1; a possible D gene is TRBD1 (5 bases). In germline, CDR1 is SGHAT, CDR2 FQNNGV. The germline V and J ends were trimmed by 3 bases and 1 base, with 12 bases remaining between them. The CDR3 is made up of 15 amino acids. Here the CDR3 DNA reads TGTGCCAGCAGCTTGGGTGCCAGGGCGAACACTGAAGCTTTCTTT. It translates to CASSLGARANTEAFF.